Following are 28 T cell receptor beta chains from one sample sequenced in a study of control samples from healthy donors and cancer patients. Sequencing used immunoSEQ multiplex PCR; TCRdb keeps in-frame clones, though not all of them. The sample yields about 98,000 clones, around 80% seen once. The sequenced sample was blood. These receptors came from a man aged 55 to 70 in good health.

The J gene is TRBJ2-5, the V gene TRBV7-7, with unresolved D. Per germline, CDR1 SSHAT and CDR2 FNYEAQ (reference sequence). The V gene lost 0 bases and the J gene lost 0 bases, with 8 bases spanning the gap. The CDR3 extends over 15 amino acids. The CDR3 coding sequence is TGTGCCAGCAGCTTAGCCAACGGAAACCAAGAGACCCAGTACTTC. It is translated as CASSLANGNQETQYF.

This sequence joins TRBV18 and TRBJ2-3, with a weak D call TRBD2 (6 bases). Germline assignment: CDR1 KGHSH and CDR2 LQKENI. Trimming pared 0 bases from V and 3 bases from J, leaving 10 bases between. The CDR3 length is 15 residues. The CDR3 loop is CASSPPGGVTDTQYF. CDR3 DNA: TGTGCCAGCTCACCACCGGGGGGTGTAACAGATACGCAGTATTTT.

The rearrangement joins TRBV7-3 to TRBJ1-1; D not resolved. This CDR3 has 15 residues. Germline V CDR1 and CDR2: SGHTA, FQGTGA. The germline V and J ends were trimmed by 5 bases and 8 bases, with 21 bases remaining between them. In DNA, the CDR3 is TGTGCCAGCAGCCCTACCTCGGGAGGAAGTAGAGAAGCTTTCTTT. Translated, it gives CASSPTSGGSREAFF.

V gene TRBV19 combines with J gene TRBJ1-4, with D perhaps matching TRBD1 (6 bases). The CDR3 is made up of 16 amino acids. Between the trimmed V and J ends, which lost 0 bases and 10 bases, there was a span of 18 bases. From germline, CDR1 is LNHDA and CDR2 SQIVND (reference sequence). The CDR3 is CASSIDNNPTGRKLFF. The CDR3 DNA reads TGTGCCAGTAGTATAGATAACAATCCGACAGGAAGAAAACTGTTTTTT.

The CDR3 DNA follows: TGCAGCGTTGAGCCGCTAGCGGGCGGGGAGCTGTTTTTT. Translation gives CSVEPLAGGELFF. The chain joins TRBV29-1 to TRBJ2-2; TRBD2 aligns across 8 bases. This CDR3 region has 13 residues. Germline V gives CDR1 SQVTM, CDR2 ANQGSEA. V shed 3 bases, J shed 7 bases, and the junction held 4 bases outside the gene matches.

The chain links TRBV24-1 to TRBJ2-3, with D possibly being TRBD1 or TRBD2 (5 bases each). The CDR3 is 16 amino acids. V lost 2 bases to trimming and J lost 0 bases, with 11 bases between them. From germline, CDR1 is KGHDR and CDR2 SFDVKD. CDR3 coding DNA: TGTGCCACCAGTGATTGGGGCGGGTTTAGCACAGATACGCAGTATTTT. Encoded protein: CATSDWGGFSTDTQYF.

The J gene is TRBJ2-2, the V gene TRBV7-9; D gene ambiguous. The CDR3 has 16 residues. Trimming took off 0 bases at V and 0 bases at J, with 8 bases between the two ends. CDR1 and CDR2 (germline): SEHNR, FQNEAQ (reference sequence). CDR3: CASSLARSTNTGELFF. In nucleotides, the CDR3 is TGTGCCAGCAGCTTAGCGCGGTCGACGAACACCGGGGAGCTGTTTTTT.

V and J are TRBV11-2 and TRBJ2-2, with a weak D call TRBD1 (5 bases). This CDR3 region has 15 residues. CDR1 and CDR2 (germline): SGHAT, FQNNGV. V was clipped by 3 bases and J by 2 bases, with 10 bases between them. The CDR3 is CASSFGRTNTGELFF. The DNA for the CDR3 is TGTGCCAGCAGCTTTGGCAGGACAAACACCGGGGAGCTGTTTTTT.

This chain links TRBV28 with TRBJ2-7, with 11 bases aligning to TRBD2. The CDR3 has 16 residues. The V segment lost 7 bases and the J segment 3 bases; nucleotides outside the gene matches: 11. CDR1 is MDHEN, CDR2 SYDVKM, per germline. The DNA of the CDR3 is TGTGCCAGCACCCTCATAACTAGCGGGAGTGTCTACGAGCAGTACTTC. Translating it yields CASTLITSGSVYEQYF.

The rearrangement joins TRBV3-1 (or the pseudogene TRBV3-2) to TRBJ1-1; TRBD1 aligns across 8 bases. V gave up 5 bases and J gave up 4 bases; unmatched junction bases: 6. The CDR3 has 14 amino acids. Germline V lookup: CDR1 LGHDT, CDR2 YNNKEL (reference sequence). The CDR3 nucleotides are TGTGCCAGCAGCTCTCGGACAGGGAGCACTGAAGCTTTCTTT. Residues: CASSSRTGSTEAFF.

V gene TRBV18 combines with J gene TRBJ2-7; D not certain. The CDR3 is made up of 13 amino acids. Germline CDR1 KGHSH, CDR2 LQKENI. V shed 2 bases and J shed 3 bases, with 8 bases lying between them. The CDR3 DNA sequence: TGTGCCAGCTCACCAACGGGTCTCTACGAGCAGTACTTC. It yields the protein CASSPTGLYEQYF.

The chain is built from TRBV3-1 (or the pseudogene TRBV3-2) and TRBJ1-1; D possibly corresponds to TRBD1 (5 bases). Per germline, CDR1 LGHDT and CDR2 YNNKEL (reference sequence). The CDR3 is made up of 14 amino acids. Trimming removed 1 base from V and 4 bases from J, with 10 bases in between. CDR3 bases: TGTGCCAGCAGCCAAGGAAAAGGGGTCACTGAAGCTTTCTTT. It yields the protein CASSQGKGVTEAFF.

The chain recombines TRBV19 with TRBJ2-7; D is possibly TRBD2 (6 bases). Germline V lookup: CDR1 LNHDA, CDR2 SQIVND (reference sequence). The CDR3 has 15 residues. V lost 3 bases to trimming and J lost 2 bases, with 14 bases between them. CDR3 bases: TGTGCCAGTAGTATTAAGGTTGGAGGGACCTACGAGCAGTACTTC. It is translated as CASSIKVGGTYEQYF. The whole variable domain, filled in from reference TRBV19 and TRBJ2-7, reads DGGITQSPKYLFRKEGQNVTLSCEQNLNHDAMYWYRQDPGQGLRLIYYSQIVNDFQKGDIAEGYSVSREKKESFPLTVTSAQKNPTAFYLCASSIKVGGTYEQYFGPGTRLTVT.

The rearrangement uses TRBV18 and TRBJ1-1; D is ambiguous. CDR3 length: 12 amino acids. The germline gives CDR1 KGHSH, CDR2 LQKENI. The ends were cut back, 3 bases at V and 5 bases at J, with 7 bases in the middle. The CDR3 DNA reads TGTGCCAGCTCACCTGTAGGGACTGAAGCTTTCTTT. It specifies CASSPVGTEAFF.

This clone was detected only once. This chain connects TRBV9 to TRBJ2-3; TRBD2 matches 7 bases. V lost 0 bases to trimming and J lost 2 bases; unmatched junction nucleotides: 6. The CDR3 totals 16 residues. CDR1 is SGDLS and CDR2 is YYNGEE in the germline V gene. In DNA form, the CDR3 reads TGTGCCAGCAGCGTAGATAACGGGGGGACCACAGATACGCAGTATTTT. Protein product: CASSVDNGGTTDTQYF.

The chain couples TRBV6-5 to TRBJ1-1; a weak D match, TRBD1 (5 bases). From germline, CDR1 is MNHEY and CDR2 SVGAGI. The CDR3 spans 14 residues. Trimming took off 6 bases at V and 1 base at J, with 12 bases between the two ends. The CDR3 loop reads CASREGRSNTEAFF. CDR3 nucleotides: TGTGCCAGCAGGGAGGGACGGTCGAACACTGAAGCTTTCTTT.

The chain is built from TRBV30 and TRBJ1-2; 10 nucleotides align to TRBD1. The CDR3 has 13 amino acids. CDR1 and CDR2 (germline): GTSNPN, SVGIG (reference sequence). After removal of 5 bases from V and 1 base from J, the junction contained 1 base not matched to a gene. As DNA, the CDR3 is TGTGCCTGGGGGACAGGGGATAACTATGGCTACACCTTC. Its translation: CAWGTGDNYGYTF.

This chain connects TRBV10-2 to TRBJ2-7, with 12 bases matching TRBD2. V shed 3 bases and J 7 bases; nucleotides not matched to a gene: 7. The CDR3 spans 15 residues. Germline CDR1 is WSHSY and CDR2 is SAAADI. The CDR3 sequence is CASSEPSGRALEQYF. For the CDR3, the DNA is TGCGCCAGCAGTGAACCTAGCGGGAGGGCCTTAGAGCAGTACTTC.

The CDR3 reads CASSQDGDEAFF. The CDR3 DNA follows: TGTGCCAGCAGCCAGGACGGGGATGAAGCTTTCTTT. The rearrangement joins TRBV11-3 to TRBJ1-1; D not resolved. V lost 5 bases and J lost 7, with 11 bases in between. Germline V gene sequence: CDR1 SGHNT, CDR2 YENEEA. The length of the CDR3 is 12 residues.

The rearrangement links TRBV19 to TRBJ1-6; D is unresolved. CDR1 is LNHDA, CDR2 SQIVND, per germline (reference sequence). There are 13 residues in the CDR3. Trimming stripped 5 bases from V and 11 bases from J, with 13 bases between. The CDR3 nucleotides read TGTGCCAGTAGTGGGCAAAGTGCGGCACCCCTCCACTTT. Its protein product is CASSGQSAAPLHF.

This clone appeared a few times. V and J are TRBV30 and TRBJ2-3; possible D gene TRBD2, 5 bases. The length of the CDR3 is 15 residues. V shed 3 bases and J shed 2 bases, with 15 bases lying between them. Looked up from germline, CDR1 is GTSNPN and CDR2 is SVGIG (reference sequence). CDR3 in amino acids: CAWSLAGELTDTQYF. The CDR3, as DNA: TGTGCCTGGAGCCTCGCCGGGGAACTCACAGATACGCAGTATTTT.

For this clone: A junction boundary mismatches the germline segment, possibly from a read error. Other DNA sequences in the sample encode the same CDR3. The CDR3: CASSEATVGANTEAFF. The CDR3 DNA follows: TGTGCCAGCAGTGAAGCGACAGTCGGAGCGAACACTGAGGCTTTCTTT. The genes are TRBV2 and TRBJ1-1; D might be TRBD1 (5 bases). The CDR3 has 16 residues. CDR1 and CDR2 from the germline V gene are SNHLY and FYNNEI. Complete variable domain (other parts from reference TRBV2 and TRBJ1-1): EPEVTQTPSHQVTQMGQEVILRCVPISNHLYFYWYRQILGQKVEFLVSFYNNEISEKSEIFDDQFSVERPDGSNFTLKIRSTKLEDSAMYFCASSEATVGANTEAFFGQGTRLTVV.

CDR3 protein: CASAPSKDTHAGANVLTF. Here the CDR3 DNA reads TGTGCCAGTGCTCCCTCCAAGGACACTCATGCCGGGGCCAACGTCCTGACTTTC. This chain connects TRBV19 to TRBJ2-6; D is perhaps TRBD1 (5 bases). The CDR3 loop spans 18 amino acids. The germline CDR1 and CDR2 sequences are LNHDA and SQIVND (reference sequence). The V and J ends lost 8 bases and 4 bases respectively, with 24 bases between them.

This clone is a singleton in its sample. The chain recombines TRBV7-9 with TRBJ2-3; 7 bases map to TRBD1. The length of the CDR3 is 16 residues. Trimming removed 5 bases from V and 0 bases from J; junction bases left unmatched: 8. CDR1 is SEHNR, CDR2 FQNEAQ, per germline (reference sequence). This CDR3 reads CASSPADRISTDTQYF. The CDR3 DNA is TGTGCCAGCAGCCCGGCGGACAGGATAAGCACAGATACGCAGTATTTT.

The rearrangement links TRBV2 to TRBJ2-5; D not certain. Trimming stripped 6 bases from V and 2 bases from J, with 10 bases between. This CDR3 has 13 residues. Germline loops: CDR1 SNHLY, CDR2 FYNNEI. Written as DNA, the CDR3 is TGTGCCAGCAGGCCTTCTCTTCAAGAGACCCAGTACTTC. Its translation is CASRPSLQETQYF.

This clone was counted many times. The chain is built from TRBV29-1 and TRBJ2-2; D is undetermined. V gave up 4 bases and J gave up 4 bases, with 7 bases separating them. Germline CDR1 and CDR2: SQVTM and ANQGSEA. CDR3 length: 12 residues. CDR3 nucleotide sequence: TGCAGCGTTGCCTGGATCACCGGGGAGCTGTTTTTT. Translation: CSVAWITGELFF.

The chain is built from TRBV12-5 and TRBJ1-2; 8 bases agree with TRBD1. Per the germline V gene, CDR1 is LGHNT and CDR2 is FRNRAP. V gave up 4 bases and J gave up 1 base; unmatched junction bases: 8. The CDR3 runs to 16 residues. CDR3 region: CASGSTTGQDNYGYTF. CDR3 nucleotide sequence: TGTGCTAGTGGTTCGACCACGGGACAGGATAACTATGGCTACACCTTC. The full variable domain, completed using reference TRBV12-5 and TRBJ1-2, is DARVTQTPRHKVTEMGQEVTMRCQPILGHNTVFWYRQTMMQGLELLAYFRNRAPLDDSGMPKDRFSAEMPDATLATLKIQPSEPRDSAVYFCASGSTTGQDNYGYTFGSGTRLTVV.

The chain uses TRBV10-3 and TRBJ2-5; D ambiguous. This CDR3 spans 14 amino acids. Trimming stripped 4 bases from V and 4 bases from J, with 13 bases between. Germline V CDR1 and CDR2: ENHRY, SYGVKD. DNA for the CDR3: TGTGCCATCAGTGCACCCGAGGAAAGAGAGACCCAGTACTTC. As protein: CAISAPEERETQYF.